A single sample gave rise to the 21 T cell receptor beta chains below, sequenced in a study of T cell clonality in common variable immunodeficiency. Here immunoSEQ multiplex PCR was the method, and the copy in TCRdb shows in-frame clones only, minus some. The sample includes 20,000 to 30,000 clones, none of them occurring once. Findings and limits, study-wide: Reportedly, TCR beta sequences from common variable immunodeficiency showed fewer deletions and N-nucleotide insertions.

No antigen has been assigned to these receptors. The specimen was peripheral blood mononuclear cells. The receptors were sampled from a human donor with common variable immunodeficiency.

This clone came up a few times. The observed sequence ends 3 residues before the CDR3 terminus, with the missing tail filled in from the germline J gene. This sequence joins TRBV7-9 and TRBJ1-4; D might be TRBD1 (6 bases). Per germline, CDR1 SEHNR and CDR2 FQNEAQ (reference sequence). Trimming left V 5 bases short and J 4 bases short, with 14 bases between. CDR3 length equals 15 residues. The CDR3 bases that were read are TGTGCCAGCAGCCAAGTCAGGGGCGGTAATGAAAAA. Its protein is CASSQVRGGNEK. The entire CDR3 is CASSQVRGGNEKLFF.

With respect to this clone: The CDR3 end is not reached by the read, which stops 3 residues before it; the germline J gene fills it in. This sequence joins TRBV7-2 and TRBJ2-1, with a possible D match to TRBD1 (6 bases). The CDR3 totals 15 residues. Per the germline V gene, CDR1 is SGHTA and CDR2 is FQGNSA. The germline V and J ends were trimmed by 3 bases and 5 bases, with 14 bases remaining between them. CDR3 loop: CASSLVDQGNNEQFF. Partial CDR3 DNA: TGTGCCAGCAGCTTGGTAGACCAGGGGAACAATGAG.

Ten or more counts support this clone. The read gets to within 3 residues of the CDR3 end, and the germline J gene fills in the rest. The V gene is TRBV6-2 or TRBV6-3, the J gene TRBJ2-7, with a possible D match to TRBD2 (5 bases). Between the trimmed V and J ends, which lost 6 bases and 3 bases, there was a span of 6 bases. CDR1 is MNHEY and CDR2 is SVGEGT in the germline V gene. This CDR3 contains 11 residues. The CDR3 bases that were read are TGTGCCAGCAGGGACTTCTACGAG. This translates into CASRDFYE. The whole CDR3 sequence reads CASRDFYEQYF.

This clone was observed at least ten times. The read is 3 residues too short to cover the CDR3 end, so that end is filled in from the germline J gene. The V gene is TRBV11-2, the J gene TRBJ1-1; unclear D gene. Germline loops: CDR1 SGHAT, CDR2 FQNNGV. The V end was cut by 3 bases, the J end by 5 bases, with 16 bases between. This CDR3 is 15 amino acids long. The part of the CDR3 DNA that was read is TGTGCCAGCAGCTTCCCCACGCAGCGGAAGACTGAA. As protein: CASSFPTQRKTE. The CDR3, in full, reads CASSFPTQRKTEAFF.

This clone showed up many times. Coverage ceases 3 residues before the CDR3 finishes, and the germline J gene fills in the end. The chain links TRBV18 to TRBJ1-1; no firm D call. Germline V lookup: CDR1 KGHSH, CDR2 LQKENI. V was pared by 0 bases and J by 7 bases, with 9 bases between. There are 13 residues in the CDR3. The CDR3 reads CASSPPNSDEAFF. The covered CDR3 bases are TGTGCCAGCTCACCACCAAATAGCGATGAA. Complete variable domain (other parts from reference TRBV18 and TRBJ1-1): NAGVMQNPRHLVRRRGQEARLRCSPMKGHSHVYWYRQLPEEGLKFMVYLQKENIIDESGMPKERFSAEFPKEGPSILRIQQVVRGDSAAYFCASSPPNSDEAFFGQGTRLTVV.

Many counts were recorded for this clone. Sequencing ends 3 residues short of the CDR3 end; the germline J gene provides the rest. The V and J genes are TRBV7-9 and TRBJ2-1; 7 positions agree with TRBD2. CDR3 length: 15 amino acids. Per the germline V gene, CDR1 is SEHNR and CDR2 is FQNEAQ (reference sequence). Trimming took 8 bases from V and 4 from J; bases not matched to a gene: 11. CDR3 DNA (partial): TGTGCCAGCTACATGTGGGGGGGTCAATACAATGAG. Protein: CASYMWGGQYNE. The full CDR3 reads CASYMWGGQYNEQFF.

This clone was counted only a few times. The part of the CDR3 DNA that was read is TGTGCCTGGAGTCAGATTTATAATTCACCC. The encoded protein is CAWSQIYNSP. The entire CDR3 reads CAWSQIYNSPLHF. The chain links TRBV30 to TRBJ1-6; no definite D call. The read stops 3 residues short of the end of the CDR3; the missing end is completed from the germline J gene. The germline V and J ends were trimmed by 2 bases and 4 bases, with 6 bases remaining between them. This CDR3 region has 13 residues. Germline V gene data show CDR1 as GTSNPN and CDR2 as SVGIG (reference sequence).

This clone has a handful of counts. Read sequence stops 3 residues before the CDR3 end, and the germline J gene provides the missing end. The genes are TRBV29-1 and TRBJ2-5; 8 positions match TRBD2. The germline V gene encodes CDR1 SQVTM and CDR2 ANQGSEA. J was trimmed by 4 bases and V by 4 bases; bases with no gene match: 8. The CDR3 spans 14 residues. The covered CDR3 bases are TGCAGCGTTGGGGTAGCGGGGAAATCAGAGACC. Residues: CSVGVAGKSET. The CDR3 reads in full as CSVGVAGKSETQYF.

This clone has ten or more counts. The sequenced CDR3 bases are TGTGCCAGCAGCTTAGGGCTAGCGGGAGAGGGAATCTACAATGAG. Translated: CASSLGLAGEGIYNE. From start to end, the CDR3 is CASSLGLAGEGIYNEQFF. The rearrangement uses TRBV7-8 and TRBJ2-1, with 10 nucleotides matching TRBD2. The read ends 3 residues shy of where the CDR3 ends; the end is completed using the germline J gene. Germline V gene data show CDR1 as SGHVS and CDR2 as FQNEAQ. The CDR3 consists of 18 residues. V lost 1 base, J lost 3 bases, and 9 bases stayed unmatched. The full variable domain, in which reference TRBV7-8 and TRBJ2-1 provide the parts outside the CDR3, is GAGVSQSPRYKVAKRGQDVALRCDPISGHVSLFWYQQALGQGPEFLTYFQNEAQLDKSGLPSDRFFAERPEGSVSTLKIQRTQQEDSAVYLCASSLGLAGEGIYNEQFFGPGTRLTVL.

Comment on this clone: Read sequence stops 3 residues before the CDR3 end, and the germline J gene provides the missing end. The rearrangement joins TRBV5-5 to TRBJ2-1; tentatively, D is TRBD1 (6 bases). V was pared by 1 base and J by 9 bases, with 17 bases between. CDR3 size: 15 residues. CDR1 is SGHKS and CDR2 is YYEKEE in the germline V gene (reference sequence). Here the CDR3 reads CASSLLDFLGGEQFF. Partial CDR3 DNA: TGTGCCAGCAGCTTGCTGGACTTCTTAGGGGGTGAG.

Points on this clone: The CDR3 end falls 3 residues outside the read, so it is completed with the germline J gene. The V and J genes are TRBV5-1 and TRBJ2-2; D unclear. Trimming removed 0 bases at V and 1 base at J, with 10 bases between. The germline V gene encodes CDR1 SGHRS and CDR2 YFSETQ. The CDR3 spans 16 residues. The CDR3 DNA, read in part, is TGCGCCAGCAGCTTGGAACCAGGCCTGAACACCGGGGAG. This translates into CASSLEPGLNTGE. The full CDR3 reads CASSLEPGLNTGELFF.

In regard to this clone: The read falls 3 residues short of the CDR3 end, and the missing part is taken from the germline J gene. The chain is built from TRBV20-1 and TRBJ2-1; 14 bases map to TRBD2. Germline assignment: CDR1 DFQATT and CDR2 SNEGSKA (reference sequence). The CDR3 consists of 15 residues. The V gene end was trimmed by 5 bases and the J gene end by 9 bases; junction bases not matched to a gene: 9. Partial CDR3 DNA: TGCAGTGCTGGGGAAGGGACTAGCGGGGGAATTGAG. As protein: CSAGEGTSGGIE. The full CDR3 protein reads CSAGEGTSGGIEQFF.

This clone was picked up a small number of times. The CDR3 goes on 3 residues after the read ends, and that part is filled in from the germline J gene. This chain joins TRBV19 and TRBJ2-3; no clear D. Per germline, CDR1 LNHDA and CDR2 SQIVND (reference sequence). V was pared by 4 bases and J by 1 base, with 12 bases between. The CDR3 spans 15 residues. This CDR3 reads CASSTILGRTDTQYF. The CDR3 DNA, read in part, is TGTGCCAGTAGTACTATCCTTGGGCGCACAGATACG.

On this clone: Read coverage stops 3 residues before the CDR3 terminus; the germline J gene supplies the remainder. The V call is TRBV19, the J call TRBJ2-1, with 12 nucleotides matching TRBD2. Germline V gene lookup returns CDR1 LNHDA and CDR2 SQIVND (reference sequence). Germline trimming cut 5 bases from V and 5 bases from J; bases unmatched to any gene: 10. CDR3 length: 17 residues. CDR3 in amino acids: CASSLAGGPNLHNEQFF. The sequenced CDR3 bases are TGTGCCAGTAGTCTAGCGGGGGGGCCAAATCTACACAATGAG.

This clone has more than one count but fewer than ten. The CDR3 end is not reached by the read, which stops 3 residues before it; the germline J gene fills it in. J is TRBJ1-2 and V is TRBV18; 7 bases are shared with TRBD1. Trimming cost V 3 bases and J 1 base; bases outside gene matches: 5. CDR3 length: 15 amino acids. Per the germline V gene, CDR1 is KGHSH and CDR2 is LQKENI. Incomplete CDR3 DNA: TGTGCCAGCTCACCCCGACAGGGATTTAACTATGGC. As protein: CASSPRQGFNYG. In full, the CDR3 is CASSPRQGFNYGYTF.

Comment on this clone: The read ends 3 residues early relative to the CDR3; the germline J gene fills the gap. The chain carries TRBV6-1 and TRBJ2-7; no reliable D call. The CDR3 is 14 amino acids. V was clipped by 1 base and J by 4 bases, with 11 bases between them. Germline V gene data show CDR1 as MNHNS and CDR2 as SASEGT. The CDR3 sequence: CASSEESRLYEQYF. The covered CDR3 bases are TGTGCCAGCAGTGAAGAGTCCAGACTTTACGAG.

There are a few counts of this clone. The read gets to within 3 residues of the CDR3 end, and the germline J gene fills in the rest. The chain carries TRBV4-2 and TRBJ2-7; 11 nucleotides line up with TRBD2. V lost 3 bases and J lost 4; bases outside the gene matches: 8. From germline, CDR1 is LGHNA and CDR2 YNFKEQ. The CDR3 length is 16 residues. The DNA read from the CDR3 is TGTGCCAGCAGCCAGGATCGTAGCGGGGGGGGGTACGAG. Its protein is CASSQDRSGGGYE. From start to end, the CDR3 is CASSQDRSGGGYEQYF.

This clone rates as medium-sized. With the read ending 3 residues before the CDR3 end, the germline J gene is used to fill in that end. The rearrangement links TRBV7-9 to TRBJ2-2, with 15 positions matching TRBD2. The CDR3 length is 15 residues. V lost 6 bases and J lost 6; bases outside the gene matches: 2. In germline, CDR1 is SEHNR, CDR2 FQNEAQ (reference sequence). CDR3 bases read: TGTGCCAGCAGGGGACTAGCGGGAGGTTCCGGGGAG. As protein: CASRGLAGGSGE. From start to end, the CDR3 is CASRGLAGGSGELFF. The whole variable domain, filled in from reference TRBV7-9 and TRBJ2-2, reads DTGVSQNPRHKITKRGQNVTFRCDPISEHNRLYWYRQTLGQGPEFLTYFQNEAQLEKSRLLSDRFSAERPKGSFSTLEIQRTEQGDSAMYLCASRGLAGGSGELFFGEGSRLTVL.

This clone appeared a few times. The CDR3 is CASSLRGLAFF. The covered CDR3 bases are TGTGCCAGCAGCTTACGGGGGTTA. The chain carries TRBV7-2 and TRBJ1-1; weak D call: TRBD1 (5 bases). The read comes to an end 3 residues before the CDR3 does, leaving the germline J gene to fill in the end. Germline CDR1 reads SGHTA; CDR2 reads FQGNSA. CDR3 length equals 11 residues.

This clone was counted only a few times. The chain's CDR3 is CASSATGSLTEAFF. The CDR3 bases that were read are TGTGCCAGCAGTGCTACAGGGAGTTTGACTGAA. V usage is TRBV6-1 and J usage is TRBJ1-1, with D possibly matching TRBD1 (6 bases). The missing CDR3 end, 3 residues past where the read stops, is filled in from the germline J gene. The germline V and J ends were trimmed by 4 bases and 5 bases, with 14 bases remaining between them. Germline V lookup: CDR1 MNHNS, CDR2 SASEGT. The CDR3 covers 14 residues.

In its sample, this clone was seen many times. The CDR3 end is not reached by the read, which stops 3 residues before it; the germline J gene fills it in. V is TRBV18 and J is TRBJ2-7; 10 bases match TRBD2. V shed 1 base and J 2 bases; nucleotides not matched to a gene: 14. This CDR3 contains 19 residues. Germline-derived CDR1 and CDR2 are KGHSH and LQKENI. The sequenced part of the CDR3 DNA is TGTGCCAGCTCACCACGCCCCCTATTGGGACTAGCGATTACCTACGAG. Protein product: CASSPRPLLGLAITYE. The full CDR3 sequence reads CASSPRPLLGLAITYEQYF.